The 25 T cell receptor beta chains listed next were all sequenced from one sample in a study of CXCR3-negative and CXCR3-positive naive CD8 T cells. Libraries were UMI-labeled 5' RACE TRB cDNA. TCRdb re-analyzed the 5' RACE reads; it lists each CDR3 protein once, without DNA. Recorded for this sample: under 70,000 distinct CDR3 sequences. Material for sequencing was memory CD8+ T cells from blood. These receptor sequences come from a human donor in good health. Some clones in this sample may be carry-over from other donors' samples.

The rearrangement uses TRBV29-1 and TRBJ2-1; TCRdb proposes TRBD1, but this gene call is untestable without DNA. The CDR3 has 12 residues. Germline V lookup: CDR1 SQVTM, CDR2 ANQGSEA. CDR3 region: CSAGVNYNEQFF.

V is TRBV12-3 or TRBV12-4 and J is TRBJ1-4; the D call from TCRdb, TRBD1, cannot be confirmed without DNA. This CDR3 spans 14 amino acids. CDR3: CASSTGRDNEKLFF.

The chain carries TRBV12-3 or TRBV12-4 and TRBJ2-5; the D gene TCRdb calls, TRBD1, cannot be checked with no DNA. The CDR3 is 13 residues long. CDR3 sequence: CAGARDNQETQYF.

Here the CDR3 reads CASSDSVRSSGELFF. The V call is TRBV6-4, the J call TRBJ2-2. This CDR3 region has 15 residues. CDR1 and CDR2 (germline): MRHNA, SNTAGT.

The chain is built from TRBV29-1 and TRBJ2-5. This CDR3 is 12 amino acids long. CDR1 SQVTM and CDR2 ANQGSEA come from the germline V gene. CDR3 sequence reads: CSVEDGQETQYF. The full variable domain, in which reference TRBV29-1 and TRBJ2-5 provide the parts outside the CDR3, is SAVISQKPSRDICQRGTSLTIQCQVDSQVTMMFWYRQQPGQSLTLIATANQGSEATYESGFVIDKFPISRPNLTFSTLTVSNMSPEDSSIYLCSVEDGQETQYFGPGTRLLVL.

The chain uses TRBV4-3 and TRBJ2-1; TCRdb returns TRBD1, unconfirmable since there is no DNA. Looked up from germline, CDR1 is LGHNA and CDR2 is YSLEER. This CDR3 spans 22 amino acids. CDR3: CASSQDWSAGQGYFSSYNEQFF.

The CDR3: CSATGTSEINEQFF. The chain uses TRBV20-1 and TRBJ2-1; TCRdb reports TRBD2, a call that lacks DNA to check it against. There are 14 residues in the CDR3. From germline, CDR1 is DFQATT and CDR2 SNEGSKA (reference sequence).

The V and J genes are TRBV7-9 and TRBJ2-7; TCRdb's D gene call, TRBD2, goes unchecked for lack of DNA. The CDR3 extends over 15 amino acids. Per germline, CDR1 SEHNR and CDR2 FQNEAQ (reference sequence). The CDR3 spells CASSDGTSGDYEQYF. The variable domain in full, with the rest retrieved from reference TRBV7-9 and TRBJ2-7, is DTGVSQNPRHKITKRGQNVTFRCDPISEHNRLYWYRQTLGQGPEFLTYFQNEAQLEKSRLLSDRFSAERPKGSFSTLEIQRTEQGDSAMYLCASSDGTSGDYEQYFGPGTRLTVT.

V is TRBV7-9 and J is TRBJ1-3; the TRBD1 assignment by TCRdb is unverifiable without DNA. The length of the CDR3 is 15 residues. From germline, CDR1 is SEHNR and CDR2 FQNEAQ (reference sequence). CDR3 residues: CASRPGGNSGNTIYF.

The chain joins TRBV12-3 or TRBV12-4 to TRBJ2-7; there is no DNA to check the TCRdb D call of TRBD2. The CDR3 has 15 amino acids. The CDR3 spells CASSFGAIPSCEQYF.

CDR3 loop: CASSYLGLAGGETQYF. The gene calls are TRBV5-1 and TRBJ2-5; TCRdb proposes TRBD2, but this gene call is untestable without DNA. CDR1 and CDR2 from the germline V gene are SGHRS and YFSETQ. The CDR3 is made up of 16 amino acids.

The rearrangement links TRBV29-1 to TRBJ2-1. The CDR3 extends over 11 amino acids. Per germline, CDR1 SQVTM and CDR2 ANQGSEA. The CDR3 here is CSAVEDNEQFF.

V gene TRBV12-3 or TRBV12-4 combines with J gene TRBJ1-5. The length of the CDR3 is 17 residues. The CDR3 is CASSNQLGGSFNQPQHF.

This clonotype shows up as medium-sized by frequency. The chain joins TRBV2 to TRBJ1-1; TCRdb picks TRBD1, but there is no DNA to check that call. Germline lookup yields CDR1 SNHLY and CDR2 FYNNEI. The CDR3 runs 14 residues. This CDR3 is CASSETVGGTEAFF.

This chain joins TRBV12-3 or TRBV12-4 and TRBJ2-3; TCRdb picks TRBD2, but there is no DNA to check that call. The CDR3 runs to 15 residues. CDR3 residues: CASSLTSGGTDTQYF.

The chain uses TRBV6-2 or TRBV6-3 and TRBJ2-3; there is no DNA to check the TCRdb D call of TRBD2. The CDR3 totals 22 residues. The germline V gene encodes CDR1 MNHEY and CDR2 SVGEGT. This CDR3 reads CAIRDYSGTSGGTRSSTDTQYF.

The chain carries TRBV9 and TRBJ1-1. Germline V gene lookup returns CDR1 SGDLS and CDR2 YYNGEE. The CDR3 has 15 amino acids. The CDR3 loop is CASSSHPNMNTEAFF. The full variable domain, rest sourced from reference TRBV9 and TRBJ1-1, is DSGVTQTPKHLITATGQRVTLRCSPRSGDLSVYWYQQSLDQGLQFLIQYYNGEERAKGNILERFSAQQFPDLHSELNLSSLELGDSALYFCASSSHPNMNTEAFFGQGTRLTVV.

CDR3 amino acids: CASSVGASGELYF. V gene TRBV9 combines with J gene TRBJ2-3; TCRdb reports TRBD2, a call that lacks DNA to check it against. This CDR3 contains 13 residues. CDR1 is SGDLS, CDR2 YYNGEE, per germline.

This sequence joins TRBV29-1 and TRBJ1-1; the TCRdb D gene call, TRBD1, has no DNA to confirm it. This CDR3 is 15 amino acids long. CDR1 is SQVTM and CDR2 is ANQGSEA in the germline V gene. The CDR3 region is CSVEDMDRDSTEAFF.

The chain links TRBV13 to TRBJ2-1; there is no DNA to check the TCRdb D call of TRBD1. The germline CDR1 and CDR2 sequences are PRHDT and FYEKMQ (reference sequence). The CDR3 spans 15 residues. Here the CDR3 reads CASSPTPGGDDEQFF.

This chain links TRBV10-3 with TRBJ2-1. The germline V gene encodes CDR1 ENHRY and CDR2 SYGVKD. The CDR3 covers 15 residues. The CDR3 spells CAISETGSSYNEQFF.

The chain has TRBV5-4 and TRBJ2-7. Germline CDR1 is SGHNT and CDR2 is YYREEE (reference sequence). This CDR3 is 13 amino acids long. Here the CDR3 reads CASSLEPTGQQYF.

The rearrangement links TRBV18 to TRBJ2-6. Germline-derived CDR1 and CDR2 are KGHSH and LQKENI. There are 15 residues in the CDR3. CDR3 loop: CASPPDVSGANVLTF.

Here the CDR3 reads CASSQGSGAARNEQFF. The V gene is TRBV4-1, the J gene TRBJ2-1; the D call of TRBD1 rests on TCRdb alone, since no DNA is present to check it. Germline CDR1 and CDR2: MGHRA and YSYEKL. This CDR3 region has 16 residues.

The CDR3 is CASSPFEGVGQPQHF. The V and J genes are TRBV18 and TRBJ1-5; TCRdb proposes TRBD1, but this gene call is untestable without DNA. CDR3 length equals 15 residues. Germline values: CDR1 KGHSH, CDR2 LQKENI.